Presented here are 25 T cell receptor beta chains from one specimen sequenced in a study of T cells in Graves' hyperthyroidism and ophthalmopathy. Amplification targeted TCR beta CDR3 regions from RNA transcripts. First-round RT-PCR targeting the TCR CDR3 was performed with the HTBI primer set. Using its own MiXCR run on the multiplex PCR reads, TCRdb lists one record per CDR3 protein. The sample contains hundreds of thousands of distinct CDR3 sequences, about 15% of which appear only once. Sequencing used blood. These receptors all come from a woman between 45 and 60 years old with Graves' ophthalmopathy.

This clonotype was picked up many times. The J gene is TRBJ1-1, the V gene TRBV7-2, with D hard to call. V lost 6 bases to trimming and J lost 5 bases, with 13 bases between them. CDR1 and CDR2 (germline): SGHTA, FQGNSA. The CDR3 has 13 amino acids. In nucleotides, the CDR3 is TGTGCCAGCAGGGTTACAGTGACTACTGAAGCTTTCTTT. It is translated as CASRVTVTTEAFF.

This clonotype turned up a few times. This rearrangement joins TRBV9 to TRBJ2-1, with no clear D. Trimming took off 0 bases at V and 7 bases at J, with 8 bases between the two ends. The CDR3 totals 13 residues. Germline CDR1 reads SGDLS; CDR2 reads YYNGEE. CDR3 bases: TGTGCCAGCAGCGTAGGTGGTTTGAATGAGCAGTTCTTC. It is translated as CASSVGGLNEQFF.

This clonotype was counted ten times or more. V is TRBV6-2 or TRBV6-3 and J is TRBJ2-7, with D hard to call. Germline V lookup: CDR1 MNHEY, CDR2 SVGEGT. The CDR3 totals 12 residues. V was cut by 4 bases and J by 7 bases, with 11 bases left in between. Written as DNA, the CDR3 is TGTGCCAGCAGTTTCACGACGGTGGAGCAGTACTTC. This encodes CASSFTTVEQYF.

This clonotype has a handful of counts. V usage is TRBV29-1 and J usage is TRBJ1-1; TRBD1 aligns across 8 bases. From germline, CDR1 is SQVTM and CDR2 ANQGSEA. V trimming: 3 bases; J trimming: 7 bases; junction bases outside the gene matches: 4. This CDR3 spans 12 amino acids. The chain's CDR3 is CSVDSGTGEAFF. CDR3 bases: TGCAGCGTTGATAGCGGGACAGGTGAAGCTTTCTTT.

This chain connects TRBV5-8 to TRBJ2-2, with TRBD2 identical over 10 bases. The CDR3 consists of 16 residues. V dropped 7 bases and J dropped 4; count of bases not matched to a gene: 10. Germline CDR1 is SGHTS and CDR2 is YDEGEE. CDR3 sequence: CASHQREGLGTGELFF. CDR3 coding DNA: TGTGCCAGCCACCAGCGGGAGGGCCTCGGCACCGGGGAGCTGTTTTTT.

This clonotype has a count of ten or more. V is TRBV5-1 and J is TRBJ2-7, with D perhaps matching TRBD1 or TRBD2 (6 bases each). The germline gives CDR1 SGHRS, CDR2 YFSETQ. Trimming pared 0 bases from V and 0 bases from J, leaving 10 bases between. CDR3 length equals 15 residues. CDR3 protein: CASSLAGGHSYEQYF. Written as DNA, the CDR3 is TGCGCCAGCAGCTTGGCCGGGGGCCACTCCTACGAGCAGTACTTC.

Concerning this clonotype itself: The junction shows a germline mismatch at one end, possibly a read error. The chain links TRBV19 to TRBJ1-2; D is unresolved. Per germline, CDR1 LNHDA and CDR2 SQIVND (reference sequence). There are 14 residues in the CDR3. CDR3 protein: CASSIGGNNYGYAF. CDR3 DNA sequence: TGTGCCAGTAGTATCGGTGGGAATAACTATGGCTACGCCTTC.

Ten or more counts support this clonotype. The CDR3: CASSHRLAGGHEQFF. In DNA form, the CDR3 reads TGTGCCAGCAGCCACAGACTAGCGGGAGGACATGAGCAGTTCTTC. V usage is TRBV14 and J usage is TRBJ2-1; 13 bases match TRBD2. The CDR3 is 15 amino acids. The germline V gene encodes CDR1 SGHDN and CDR2 FVKESK. V was pared by 3 bases and J by 8 bases, with 4 bases of the junction left unmatched.

This clonotype was seen repeatedly, ten times or more. The chain is built from TRBV20-1 and TRBJ2-7; 11 positions match TRBD2. The germline gives CDR1 DFQATT, CDR2 SNEGSKA (reference sequence). The CDR3 sequence is 17 residues long. The trim removed 2 bases at V and 2 bases at J, leaving 11 bases unmatched. CDR3 sequence (DNA): TGCAGTGCTAGACTCCCTTCCATAGCGGGAGGGCCCTACGAGCAGTACTTC. Amino acid sequence: CSARLPSIAGGPYEQYF.

This clonotype has at least ten counts. The junction departs from the called germline gene at one end, perhaps through a read error. The V gene is TRBV7-9, the J gene TRBJ2-3, with 7 bases lining up with TRBD2. The CDR3 totals 17 residues. Per germline, CDR1 SEHNR and CDR2 FQNEAQ (reference sequence). The CDR3 coding sequence is TGTGCCAGCAGCTTAGATCGGGGGAGGGCCAGCACAGATACGCAGTGTTTT. Its protein is CASSLDRGRASTDTQCF. The variable domain in full, with the rest retrieved from reference TRBV7-9 and TRBJ2-3, is DTGVSQNPRHKITKRGQNVTFRCDPISEHNRLYWYRQTLGQGPEFLTYFQNEAQLEKSRLLSDRFSAERPKGSFSTLEIQRTEQGDSAMYLCASSLDRGRASTDTQCFGPGTRLTVL.

This clonotype was detected many times. The CDR3 sequence: CASSFTLTDSGANVLTF. As DNA, the CDR3 is TGTGCCAGCAGTTTTACGCTGACGGACTCTGGGGCCAACGTCCTGACTTTC. The chain combines TRBV12-3 or TRBV12-4 with TRBJ2-6, with no clear D. The CDR3 sequence is 17 residues long. Trimming stripped 3 bases from V and 0 bases from J, with 12 bases between.

This clonotype was found many times. The CDR3 region is CSVDRVVGGEQYF. CDR3 DNA: TGCAGCGTCGACAGGGTAGTTGGCGGCGAGCAGTACTTC. The rearrangement joins TRBV29-1 to TRBJ2-7; 7 bases agree with TRBD1. J was trimmed by 6 bases and V by 6 bases; bases with no gene match: 11. Per the germline V gene, CDR1 is SQVTM and CDR2 is ANQGSEA. CDR3 length: 13 amino acids.

The chain combines TRBV5-1 with TRBJ1-4; D is undetermined. Trimming pared 4 bases from V and 5 bases from J, leaving 9 bases between. The CDR3 consists of 13 residues. Germline assignment: CDR1 SGHRS and CDR2 YFSETQ. The chain's CDR3 is CASSTDGNEKLFF. The CDR3, as DNA: TGCGCCAGCAGCACGGACGGGAATGAAAAACTGTTTTTT. The full variable domain, rest sourced from reference TRBV5-1 and TRBJ1-4, is KAGVTQTPRYLIKTRGQQVTLSCSPISGHRSVSWYQQTPGQGLQFLFEYFSETQRNKGNFPGRFSGRQFSNSRSEMNVSTLELGDSALYLCASSTDGNEKLFFGSGTQLSVL.

In its sample, this clonotype was seen a few times. A much more abundant neighbour one base away suggests this may be a read error. This chain uses TRBV2 with TRBJ1-5; tentative D call: TRBD1 (6 bases). CDR1 is SNHLY and CDR2 is FYNNEI in the germline V gene. Trimming stripped 3 bases from V and 3 bases from J, with 9 bases between. This CDR3 is built from 14 residues. The CDR3 loop reads CASSDGQNNQPQHF. CDR3 nucleotide sequence: TGTGCCAGCAGTGATGGACAGAACAATCAGCCCCAGCATTTT.

This clonotype was seen repeatedly, ten times or more. The rearrangement links TRBV5-1 to TRBJ2-7, with TRBD1 as a possible D gene (5 bases). This CDR3 is 13 amino acids long. Per germline, CDR1 SGHRS and CDR2 YFSETQ. V lost 1 base, J lost 4 bases, and 9 bases lay in between. The CDR3 protein is CASSLQSGYEQYF. The DNA of the CDR3 is TGCGCCAGCAGCTTGCAGTCAGGGTACGAGCAGTACTTC.

This clonotype showed up many times. The chain combines TRBV12-3 or TRBV12-4 with TRBJ2-3; 8 bases are shared with TRBD1. Trimming cost V 4 bases and J 6 bases; bases outside gene matches: 6. The CDR3 is made up of 14 amino acids. Here the CDR3 DNA reads TGTGCCAGCAGTTCCCTGACAGGGGTGGATACGCAGTATTTT. Translation gives CASSSLTGVDTQYF.

The sample holds a few counts of this clonotype. The genes are TRBV20-1 and TRBJ1-2; perhaps TRBD1 as D (5 bases). Germline lookup yields CDR1 DFQATT and CDR2 SNEGSKA (reference sequence). The CDR3 consists of 12 residues. CDR3 in DNA: TGCCGGCCCGGGGGATCGGGCTATGGCTACACCTTC. It specifies CRPGGSGYGYTF.

This clonotype was observed many times. V is TRBV4-3 and J is TRBJ1-1; tentative D call: TRBD1 (5 bases). V dropped 1 base and J dropped 6 bases, with 15 bases sitting between them. This CDR3 spans 15 amino acids. Looked up from germline, CDR1 is LGHNA and CDR2 is YSLEER. The CDR3 DNA follows: TGCGCCAGCAGCCAAGGTAGCGCAGGGTTCGCTGAAGCTTTCTTT. Residues: CASSQGSAGFAEAFF.

This clonotype was seen many times. The chain carries TRBV7-2 and TRBJ1-5; D unresolved. The germline CDR1 and CDR2 sequences are SGHTA and FQGNSA. Trimming removed 3 bases at V and 4 bases at J, with 10 bases between. The CDR3 sequence is 14 residues long. The CDR3 region is CASSLSGKNQPQHF. The CDR3 DNA reads TGTGCCAGCAGCTTGTCAGGTAAAAATCAGCCCCAGCATTTT.

This clonotype was observed at least ten times. This chain links TRBV20-1 with TRBJ2-2; 10 nucleotides agree with TRBD1. The J segment lost 7 bases and the V segment lost 2 bases, leaving 7 bases of the junction unmatched. Per germline, CDR1 DFQATT and CDR2 SNEGSKA (reference sequence). The CDR3 consists of 15 residues. This CDR3 reads CSARSPDRGDGELFF. The CDR3 DNA is TGCAGTGCTAGATCCCCGGACAGGGGGGACGGGGAGCTGTTTTTT.

J is TRBJ1-6 and V is TRBV28; TRBD1 is a possible D gene (5 bases). Germline V lookup: CDR1 MDHEN, CDR2 SYDVKM. V was pared by 6 bases and J by 4 bases, with 10 bases between. There are 14 residues in the CDR3. The CDR3 nucleotides are TGTGCCAGCAGAGACGACAGATATAATTCACCCCTCCACTTT. It encodes CASRDDRYNSPLHF.

This chain joins TRBV4-2 and TRBJ1-5, with D perhaps matching TRBD1 (5 bases). Germline assignment: CDR1 LGHNA and CDR2 YNFKEQ. Trimming removed 3 bases at V and 3 bases at J, with 15 bases between. The CDR3 loop spans 16 amino acids. CDR3 DNA: TGTGCCAGCAGCCAGGCCGGGACGGAGGTCAATCAGCCCCAGCATTTT. It encodes CASSQAGTEVNQPQHF.

This clonotype appeared many times. The CDR3 DNA reads as TGTGCCAGCAGCTTAGATCGTCTAGCGGGAGGATCCTACGAGCAGTACTTC. This translates into CASSLDRLAGGSYEQYF. The J gene is TRBJ2-7, the V gene TRBV11-2; TRBD2 aligns across 11 bases. With V trimmed by 0 bases and J by 1 base, 5 bases remained unmatched. This CDR3 contains 17 residues. CDR1 SGHAT and CDR2 FQNNGV come from the germline V gene.

This clonotype was counted many times. The V gene is TRBV28, the J gene TRBJ2-7, with 8 nucleotides matching TRBD1. The J segment lost 3 bases and the V segment lost 10 bases, leaving 14 bases of the junction unmatched. This CDR3 is 15 amino acids long. Germline loops: CDR1 MDHEN, CDR2 SYDVKM. Here the CDR3 DNA reads TGTGCCACCGCGCCCCCCGGGACAGGAGACTACGAGCAGTACTTC. Its protein product is CATAPPGTGDYEQYF.

This clonotype has just one count. The J gene is TRBJ2-2, the V gene TRBV7-8, with D perhaps matching TRBD1 (6 bases). The germline V gene has CDR1 SGHVS and CDR2 FQNEAQ. The CDR3 totals 13 residues. Trimming cost V 4 bases and J 6 bases, with 9 bases left between them. The CDR3 coding sequence is TGTGCCAGCAGCTCAAACAGGGCCGGGGAGCTGTTTTTT. It codes for CASSSNRAGELFF.